A few counts support the clone carrying this T cell receptor (beta chain). The antigen is undetermined. The data originate from a study of siplizumab effects on memory and regulatory T cells. Assay: immunoSEQ multiplex PCR; the TCRdb copy retains only in-frame clones and omits some. The table lists 9,000 to 13,000 clones, around 46% of them singletons. It was at 37°C and for under 7 days that the mixed lymphocyte reaction cells were cocultured. Sample: CFSE-low (dividing) CD4+ T cells sorted from an allogeneic mixed lymphocyte reaction. The TCR originated in a human donor in good health; the cells came from an allogeneic mixed lymphocyte reaction.

Written as DNA, the CDR3 is TGTGCCAGCTCTGTTGACCCATCCCACTATGGCTACACCTTC. Its protein product is CASSVDPSHYGYTF. The chain joins TRBV18 to TRBJ1-2; D call uncertain. The CDR3 has 14 residues. Trimming stripped 6 bases from V and 3 bases from J, with 14 bases between. Germline V gene sequence: CDR1 KGHSH, CDR2 LQKENI.